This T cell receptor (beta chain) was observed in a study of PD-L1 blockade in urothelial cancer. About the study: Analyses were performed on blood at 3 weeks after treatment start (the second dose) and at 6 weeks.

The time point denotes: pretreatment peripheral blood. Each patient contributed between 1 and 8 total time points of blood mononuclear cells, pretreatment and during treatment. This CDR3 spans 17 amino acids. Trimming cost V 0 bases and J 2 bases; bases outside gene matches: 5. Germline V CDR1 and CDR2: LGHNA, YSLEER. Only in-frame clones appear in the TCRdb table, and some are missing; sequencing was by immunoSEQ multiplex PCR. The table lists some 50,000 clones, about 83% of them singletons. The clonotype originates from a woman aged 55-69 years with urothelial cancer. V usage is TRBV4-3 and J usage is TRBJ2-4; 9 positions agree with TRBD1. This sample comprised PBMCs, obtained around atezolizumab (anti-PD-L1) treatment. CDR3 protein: CASSQDVGQGSKNIQYF. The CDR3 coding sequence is TGCGCCAGCAGCCAAGATGTGGGACAGGGTTCCAAAAACATTCAGTACTTC.